The entry that follows covers one TCR beta chain sequence. Using immunoSEQ multiplex PCR, the repertoire was profiled, and TCRdb retains in-frame clones only, with some absent. The data contain 140,000 or so clones, 87% of them singletons. The source of the sample is a study of blood T cell repertoires in COVID-19. Study background: Collection of acute and convalescent COVID-19 samples took place in the United States, Italy and Spain.

Participants spanned ages about 18 to 95 years and resided in 20 to 30 US areas. Membership in each cohort depended on participant-reported clinical history. Cohort 3 recovered donors had two negative PCRs, clearance, or symptom resolution. The CDR3 runs to 15 residues. J gave up 9 bases and V 4 bases, and 12 bases lay outside the gene matches. Germline values: CDR1 SGHTA, CDR2 FQGNSA. V and J are TRBV7-2 and TRBJ2-1; the match to TRBD2 covers 7 bases. The sequence was obtained from a man in his 60s who had recovered from COVID-19. The sample consisted of PBMCs or T cells enriched from blood (not recorded which). This chain's CDR3 is CASSWGTIAGLEQFF. The DNA for the CDR3 is TGTGCCAGCAGCTGGGGGACGATAGCGGGTCTTGAGCAGTTCTTC. Looking up the rest from reference TRBV7-2 and TRBJ2-1 gives the full variable domain: GAGVSQSPSNKVTEKGKDVELRCDPISGHTALYWYRQSLGQGLEFLIYFQGNSAPDKSGLPSDRFSAERTGGSVSTLTIQRTQQEDSAVYLCASSWGTIAGLEQFFGPGTRLTVL.